The entry below describes one T cell receptor beta chain. The antigen remains undetermined. The data originate from a study of T cell responses to AZD1222 COVID-19 vaccine. The data were produced by immunoSEQ multiplex PCR, yet TCRdb's version contains in-frame clones alone and is incomplete. Of about 150,000 clones in the sample, about 88% were seen once. Study results and limitations: The donor group comprised mostly white British people and more females; the analysis possibly underestimated clonal diversity.

The receptor comes from an adult who had recovered from COVID-19. This specimen was peripheral blood, taken after recovery from COVID-19.

CDR3 nucleotide sequence: TGTGCCAGCAGCTTAGCGGGAGGTAGGGGCGAGACCCAGTACTTC. It is translated as CASSLAGGRGETQYF. The V call is TRBV13, the J call TRBJ2-5; 7 bases are shared with TRBD2. The CDR3 has 15 residues. The junction had 7 bases not matched to a gene; V was cut back by 1 base and J by 5 bases. Germline CDR1 reads PRHDT; CDR2 reads FYEKMQ (reference sequence).